Sequencing of this TCR beta chain was carried out in a study of identical twins. Study observations and caveats: Carriage of fewer insertions was seen in abundant cord blood beta clonotypes, whereas memory repertoires showed none.

This clonotype showed up just a few times. The antigen remains unidentified. This may arise from a read error, as a much more abundant clone is one base away. The CDR3 is made up of 11 amino acids. TCRdb processed the 5' RACE reads anew with MiXCR; each CDR3 protein has one entry. The profile shows 1.5 million or so distinct CDR3 sequences, about 30% of them singletons. Sequences were obtained from cord blood. The receptor was derived from a newborn girl in good health. The rearrangement links TRBV21-1 to TRBJ2-7. TRBV21-1 is deemed a pseudogene. The CDR3 reads CASSKVYEQYF. DNA for the CDR3: TGTGCCAGCAGCAAAGTCTACGAGCAGTACTTC.